One sample yielded the 19 T cell receptor beta chains listed below, sequenced in a study of blood T cell repertoires in COVID-19. Sequenced by immunoSEQ multiplex PCR; TCRdb stores in-frame clones only, minus some. The sample consists of roughly 40,000 clones, 75% to 90% of them appearing once. The sample was peripheral blood. The receptors here all came from a man aged 25-45 years with active or convalescent COVID-19.

The rearrangement links TRBV19 to TRBJ1-5; 10 bases align to TRBD1. Germline trimming cut 4 bases from V and 4 bases from J; bases unmatched to any gene: 1. The germline V gene encodes CDR1 LNHDA and CDR2 SQIVND (reference sequence). The CDR3 covers 14 residues. CDR3 amino acids: CASSRDRGNQPQHF. CDR3 DNA sequence: TGTGCCAGTAGTAGGGACAGGGGTAATCAGCCCCAGCATTTT.

The V gene is TRBV5-1, the J gene TRBJ2-5; D remains unclear. CDR3 size: 14 residues. Germline V lookup: CDR1 SGHRS, CDR2 YFSETQ. V shed 0 bases and J shed 5 bases, with 11 bases lying between them. The CDR3 is CASSLEISMETQYF. Written as DNA, the CDR3 is TGCGCCAGCAGCTTGGAGATTAGTATGGAGACCCAGTACTTC.

In this sample, this clone turned up once. The V call is TRBV15, the J call TRBJ1-2, with 11 bases fitting TRBD1. With 5 bases clipped from V and 6 bases from J, the junction kept 8 bases outside the gene matches. In germline, CDR1 is LNHNV, CDR2 YYDKDF (reference sequence). This CDR3 spans 15 amino acids. The CDR3 loop reads CATSARDRGSHGYTF. The CDR3, as DNA: TGTGCCACCAGCGCCCGGGACAGGGGGTCACATGGCTACACCTTC.

This chain connects TRBV19 to TRBJ2-1, with 10 nucleotides matching TRBD2. V shed 5 bases, J shed 9 bases, and the junction held 13 bases outside the gene matches. CDR1 is LNHDA, CDR2 SQIVND, per germline (reference sequence). The CDR3 covers 16 residues. CDR3 loop: CASSPHTSGTQGEQFF. As DNA, the CDR3 is TGTGCCAGTAGTCCTCACACTAGCGGGACGCAAGGTGAGCAGTTCTTC.

This chain links TRBV7-9 with TRBJ1-2; TRBD1 matches at 9 bases. The germline V gene has CDR1 SEHNR and CDR2 FQNEAQ (reference sequence). J lost 2 bases, V lost 5 bases, and 6 bases had no gene match. This CDR3 spans 15 amino acids. The CDR3 protein is CASSLRQGVNYGYTF. CDR3 nucleotides: TGTGCCAGCAGCCTAAGACAGGGGGTCAACTATGGCTACACCTTC. The full variable domain, rest sourced from reference TRBV7-9 and TRBJ1-2, is DTGVSQNPRHKITKRGQNVTFRCDPISEHNRLYWYRQTLGQGPEFLTYFQNEAQLEKSRLLSDRFSAERPKGSFSTLEIQRTEQGDSAMYLCASSLRQGVNYGYTFGSGTRLTVV.

The chain links TRBV7-2 to TRBJ2-1; 14 bases are shared with TRBD2. The germline V gene has CDR1 SGHTA and CDR2 FQGNSA. This CDR3 comprises 15 residues. V gave up 4 bases and J gave up 6 bases; unmatched junction bases: 2. CDR3 region: CASSSTSGRGNEQFF. For the CDR3, the DNA is TGTGCCAGCAGCTCGACTAGCGGGAGGGGCAATGAGCAGTTCTTC.

The chain's CDR3 is CASSFGRGNYGYTF. The DNA for the CDR3 is TGTGCCAGCAGCTTCGGCCGGGGGAACTATGGCTACACCTTC. This chain uses TRBV9 with TRBJ1-2; D possibly corresponds to TRBD1 (5 bases). V lost 4 bases and J lost 2, with 12 bases in between. Germline CDR1 is SGDLS and CDR2 is YYNGEE. The CDR3 is 14 residues long.

The chain carries TRBV7-2 and TRBJ2-7, with 7 bases lining up with TRBD1. Germline V gene data show CDR1 as SGHTA and CDR2 as FQGNSA. This CDR3 comprises 14 residues. V trimming: 5 bases; J trimming: 2 bases; junction bases outside the gene matches: 6. The CDR3, as DNA: TGTGCCAGCAGCATCCGGGACAGACCCTACGAGCAGTACTTC. It codes for CASSIRDRPYEQYF.

J is TRBJ2-5 and V is TRBV7-3; D might be TRBD2 (5 bases). Trimming took 0 bases from V and 7 from J, leaving 12 bases between them. From germline, CDR1 is SGHTA and CDR2 FQGTGA. This CDR3 has 14 amino acids. CDR3 DNA: TGTGCCAGCAGCTTAACGGCTGCGAGCGGGACCCAGTACTTC. Translating it yields CASSLTAASGTQYF.

This clone appeared a single time. The genes are TRBV10-3 and TRBJ2-7, with 12 bases fitting TRBD1. With 4 bases clipped from V and 5 bases from J, the junction kept 3 bases outside the gene matches. There are 14 residues in the CDR3. Germline-derived CDR1 and CDR2 are ENHRY and SYGVKD. CDR3 sequence (DNA): TGTGCCATCAGTGGGGGACAGGGGGCGAACGAGCAGTACTTC. This translates into CAISGGQGANEQYF.

The chain combines TRBV5-1 with TRBJ2-5, with D possibly being TRBD2 (7 bases). CDR1 SGHRS and CDR2 YFSETQ come from the germline V gene. The CDR3 runs 15 residues. V was shortened by 4 bases and J by 0 bases, with 13 bases between the two germline ends. CDR3 in DNA: TGCGCCAGCAGCAAGGCGGGGGCGTACCAAGAGACCCAGTACTTC. Protein product: CASSKAGAYQETQYF.

The chain employs TRBV15 and TRBJ1-6; no clear D gene. CDR3 size: 14 residues. CDR1 and CDR2 (germline): LNHNV, YYDKDF (reference sequence). V was clipped by 0 bases and J by 16 bases, with 16 bases between them. CDR3: CATSREPPPWPLHF. Here the CDR3 DNA reads TGTGCCACCAGCAGAGAGCCCCCTCCCTGGCCTCTCCACTTT.

CDR3 protein: CASSNAGLGTGELFF. The CDR3, as DNA: TGTGCCAGCAGTAACGCCGGGTTGGGCACCGGGGAGCTGTTTTTT. V is TRBV6-5 and J is TRBJ2-2; D remains ambiguous. Germline lookup yields CDR1 MNHEY and CDR2 SVGAGI. The CDR3 runs to 15 residues. The V and J ends lost 5 bases and 4 bases respectively, with 14 bases between them.

The genes are TRBV5-5 and TRBJ2-7; no firm D call. Trimming shortened V by 0 bases and J by 6 bases, and 7 bases separated the two germline ends. Per germline, CDR1 SGHKS and CDR2 YYEKEE (reference sequence). CDR3 length: 12 amino acids. The CDR3 protein is CASSLGSSEQYV. The CDR3 region has the DNA TGTGCCAGCAGCTTGGGTAGCAGCGAGCAGTACGTC.

CDR3 sequence (DNA): TGTGCCAGCAGCCGGGGGAATACGAACACTGAAGCTTTCTTT. Protein sequence: CASSRGNTNTEAFF. The chain uses TRBV7-9 and TRBJ1-1, with D possibly TRBD1 on 5 matching bases. CDR3 length equals 14 residues. V lost 5 bases and J lost 1, with 11 bases in between. In germline, CDR1 is SEHNR, CDR2 FQNEAQ (reference sequence).

The chain carries TRBV5-1 and TRBJ1-2; D not resolved. Germline CDR1 is SGHRS and CDR2 is YFSETQ. The CDR3 totals 14 residues. The V end lost 4 bases, the J end lost 3 bases, and 13 bases lay between the germline ends. CDR3 residues: CASSAETTHYGYTF. The CDR3 DNA is TGCGCCAGCAGCGCGGAGACCACCCACTATGGCTACACCTTC.

The rearrangement uses TRBV6-2 or TRBV6-3 and TRBJ2-7; TRBD1 matches 8 bases. The CDR3 runs to 13 residues. The germline V gene has CDR1 MNHEY and CDR2 SVGEGT. V lost 5 bases and J lost 7; bases outside the gene matches: 7. The CDR3 nucleotides read TGTGCCAGCAGTCTTCAGGGGGCGAGTGAGCAGTACGTC. Translation: CASSLQGASEQYV.

The chain recombines TRBV27 with TRBJ1-5; D unresolved. V shed 3 bases and J shed 5 bases, with 14 bases lying between them. Germline V gene data show CDR1 as MNHEY and CDR2 as SMNVEV (reference sequence). CDR3 length: 15 residues. CDR3 nucleotides: TGTGCCAGCAGTTTCCGGCGGGGAACGGATCAGCCCCAGCATTTT. Protein: CASSFRRGTDQPQHF.

The chain employs TRBV6-4 and TRBJ2-2; TRBD1 agrees at 7 bases. Trimming removed 6 bases from V and 7 bases from J; junction bases left unmatched: 8. Germline V CDR1 and CDR2: MRHNA, SNTAGT. This CDR3 is 14 amino acids long. CDR3 in DNA: TGTGCCAGCAGCAGGGACAGCATCGGCGGGGAGCTGTTTTTT. Protein sequence: CASSRDSIGGELFF.